Sequencing of this TCR beta chain was carried out in a study of blood T cell repertoires in COVID-19 (dated by TCRdb to about 2020). Describing the broader study: Collaborator samples came from the United States, Italy and Spain and covered acute and convalescent phases of COVID-19. The repertoires were made available in a free public database intended to serve as a resource for research on the immune response to SARS-CoV-2. Where HLA class I and class II types were available, the types were taken from metadata supplied by the sample provider, not from assay-based typing. The material from the prospective study consisted of cDNA or gDNA derived from T cells, B-cell-depleted T cells, or PBMCs. Nearly every sample came with metadata listing a de-identified subject ID, COVID-19 status, age in years and sex. Subjects who had been exposed to COVID-19, were actively infected with it, or had recovered from it provided the deeply sampled blood TCRbeta repertoires that made up the dataset. The samples were drawn from two sources: the first 160 participants of the ongoing ImmuneRACE study, and 1,200 or so subjects contributed by 6 global collaborators.

Each collaborating institution followed its own protocols to collect whole blood in K2EDTA tubes. For TCRbeta analysis, collaborators shipped samples as frozen whole blood, isolated PBMCs, or DNA extracted from either of those sample types. The immunoSEQ Assay, a bias-controlled multiplex PCR, was used to amplify TCRbeta CDR3 regions from genomic DNA. In the paper's pipeline: Nucleated cell counts per sample were estimated from amplification of reference gene primers within the assay. Sequence reads were collapsed and filtered to measure the absolute abundance of every unique TCRbeta CDR3 rearrangement. Productive Simpson clonality was computed per sample as the square root of Simpson's diversity index over productive rearrangements. TCRdb carries this immuneACCESS record with in-frame sequences only. Its versions omit some clonotypes, under half of them owing to an unresolved V gene in the studies checked, with the rest unexplained. D and trimming were read from the DNA, whereas the V and J calls and clone size are those reported in that table. The sample table lists fewer than 50,000 clones, more than 65% of them with a count of one. Roughly a quarter of the sample is in the top ten clones.

The CDR3, from cysteine to phenylalanine, totals 13 residues. Left in the record is the CDR3 DNA by itself, 39 bases read in frame from the first base. V gives up 0 bases and J gives up 5 bases, and the segment between their germline ends measures 10 bases. The germline V gene (reference sequence) specifies GTSNPN as CDR1 and SVGIG as CDR2. Study-level results and caveats: The amount of clinical and demographic metadata varied by source and participant and was provided uncurated.

This clone was found once. What this receptor recognizes is not known. The record has no base qualities; no much larger clone is one base away. The receptor comes from a man older than 75 with acute or convalescent COVID-19. Sequences were obtained from peripheral blood. The rearrangement joined TRBV30 to TRBJ2-5, with the D gene uncertain. The CDR3 protein sequence reads: CAWSVPPGETQYF. The bases read TGTGCCTGGAGTGTCCCCCCCGGGGAGACCCAGTACTTC.